This T cell receptor beta chain comes out of a study of blood T cell repertoires in COVID-19. Study as a whole: COVID-19 samples, acute and convalescent, were from the United States, Italy and Spain. PBMCs, B-cell-depleted T cells, or T cells were the source of the cDNA or gDNA that made up the material.

Methods used by the authors: It was from reference gene primer amplification that nucleated cell counts were estimated. Profiled with immunoSEQ multiplex PCR; TCRdb holds only in-frame clones, not every one. That table gives V, J and clone size, and the DNA gave D and trimming. The table includes a few hundred thousand clones, roughly 88% detected once. CDR3 length: 17 amino acids. The V and J ends lost 3 bases and 0 bases respectively, with 15 bases between them. Per germline, CDR1 SGHTA and CDR2 FQGNSA. The sequence was obtained from a woman aged 45-59 years with acute or convalescent COVID-19. This sequence joins TRBV7-2 and TRBJ1-3, with D possibly TRBD1 on 6 matching bases. Sequencing was carried out using peripheral blood. The CDR3 protein is CASSFNPGHLSGNTIYF. CDR3 sequence (DNA): TGTGCCAGCAGCTTCAACCCGGGACATCTCTCTGGAAACACCATATATTTT.